The TCR beta chain described here comes from a study of T cell responses to AZD1222 COVID-19 vaccine. Germline V gene sequence: CDR1 MNHEY, CDR2 SMNVEV (reference sequence). V was pared by 7 bases and J by 7 bases, with 6 bases of the junction left unmatched. This CDR3 has 13 residues. The repertoire was sequenced with immunoSEQ multiplex PCR; TCRdb's copy has only in-frame clones and lacks some. The sample carries about 110,000 clones, around 92% recorded once. This sequence originates from an adult who received the AZD1222 COVID-19 vaccine. The genes are TRBV27 and TRBJ2-1; 8 nucleotides agree with TRBD1. The material was peripheral blood, obtained 28 days after the second AZD1222 dose. CDR3 sequence (DNA): TGTGCCAGCAACTACCGACAGGGGAATGAGCAGTTCTTC. Translation gives CASNYRQGNEQFF.